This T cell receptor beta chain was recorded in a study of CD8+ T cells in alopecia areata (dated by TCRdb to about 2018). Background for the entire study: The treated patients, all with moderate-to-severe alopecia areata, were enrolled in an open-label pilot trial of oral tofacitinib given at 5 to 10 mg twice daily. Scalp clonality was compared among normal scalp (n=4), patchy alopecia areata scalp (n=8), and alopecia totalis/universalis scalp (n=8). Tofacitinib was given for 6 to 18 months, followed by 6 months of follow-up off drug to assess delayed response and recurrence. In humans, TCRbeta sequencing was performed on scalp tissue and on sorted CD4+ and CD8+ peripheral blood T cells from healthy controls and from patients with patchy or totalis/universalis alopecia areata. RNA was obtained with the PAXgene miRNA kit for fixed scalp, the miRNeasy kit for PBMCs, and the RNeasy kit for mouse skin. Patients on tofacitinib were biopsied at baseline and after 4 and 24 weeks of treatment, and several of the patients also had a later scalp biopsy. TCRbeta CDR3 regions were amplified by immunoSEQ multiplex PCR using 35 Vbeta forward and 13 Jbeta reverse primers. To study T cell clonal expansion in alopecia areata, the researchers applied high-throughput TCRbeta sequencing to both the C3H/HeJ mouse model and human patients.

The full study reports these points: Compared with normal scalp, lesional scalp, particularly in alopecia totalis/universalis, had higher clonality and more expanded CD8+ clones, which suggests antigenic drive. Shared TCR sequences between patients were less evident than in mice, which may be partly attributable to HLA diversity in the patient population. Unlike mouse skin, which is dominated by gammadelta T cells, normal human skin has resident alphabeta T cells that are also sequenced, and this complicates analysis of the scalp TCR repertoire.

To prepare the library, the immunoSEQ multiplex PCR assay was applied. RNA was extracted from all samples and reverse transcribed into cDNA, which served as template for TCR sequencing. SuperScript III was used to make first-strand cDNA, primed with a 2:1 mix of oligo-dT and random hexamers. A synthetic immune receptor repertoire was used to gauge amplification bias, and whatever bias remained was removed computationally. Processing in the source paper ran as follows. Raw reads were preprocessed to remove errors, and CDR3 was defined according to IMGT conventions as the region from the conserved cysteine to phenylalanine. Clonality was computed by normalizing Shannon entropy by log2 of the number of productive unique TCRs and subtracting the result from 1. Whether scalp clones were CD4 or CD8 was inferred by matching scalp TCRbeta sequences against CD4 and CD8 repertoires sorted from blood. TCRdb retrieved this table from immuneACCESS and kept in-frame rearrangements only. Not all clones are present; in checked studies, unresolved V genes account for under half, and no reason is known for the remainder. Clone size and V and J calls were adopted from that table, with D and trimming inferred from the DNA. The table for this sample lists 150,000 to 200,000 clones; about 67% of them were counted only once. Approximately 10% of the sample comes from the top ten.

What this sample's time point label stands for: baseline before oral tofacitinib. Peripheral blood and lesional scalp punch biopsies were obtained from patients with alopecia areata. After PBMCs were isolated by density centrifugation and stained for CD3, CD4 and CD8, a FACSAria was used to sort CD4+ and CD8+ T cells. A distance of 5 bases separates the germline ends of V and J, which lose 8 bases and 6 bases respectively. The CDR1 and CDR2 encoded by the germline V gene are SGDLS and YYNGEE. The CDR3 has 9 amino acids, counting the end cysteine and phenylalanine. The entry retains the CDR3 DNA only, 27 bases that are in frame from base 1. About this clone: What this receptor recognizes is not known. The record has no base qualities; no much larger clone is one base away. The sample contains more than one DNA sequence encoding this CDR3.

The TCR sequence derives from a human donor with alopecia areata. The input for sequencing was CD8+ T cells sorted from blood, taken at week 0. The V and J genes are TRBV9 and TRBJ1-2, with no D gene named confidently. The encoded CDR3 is CASGNGYTF. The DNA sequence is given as TGTGCCAGTGGCAATGGCTACACCTTC.